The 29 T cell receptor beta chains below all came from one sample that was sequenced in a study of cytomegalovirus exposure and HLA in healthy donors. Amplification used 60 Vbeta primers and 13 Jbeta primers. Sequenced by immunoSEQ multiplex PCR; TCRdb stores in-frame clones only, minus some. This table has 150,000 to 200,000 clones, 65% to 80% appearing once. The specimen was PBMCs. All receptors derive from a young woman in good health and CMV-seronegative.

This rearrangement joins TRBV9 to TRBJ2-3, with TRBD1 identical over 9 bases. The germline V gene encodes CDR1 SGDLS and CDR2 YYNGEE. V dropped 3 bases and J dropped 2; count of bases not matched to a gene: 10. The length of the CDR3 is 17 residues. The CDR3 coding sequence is TGTGCCAGCAGCGCACGACCGGGACAGGGCCTCACAGATACGCAGTATTTT. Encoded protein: CASSARPGQGLTDTQYF.

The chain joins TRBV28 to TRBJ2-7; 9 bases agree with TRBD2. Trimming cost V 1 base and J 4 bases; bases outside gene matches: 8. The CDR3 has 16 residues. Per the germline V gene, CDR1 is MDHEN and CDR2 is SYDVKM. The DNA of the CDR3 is TGTGCCAGCAGTTTATCTTTAGCGGGAGACCTTTACGAGCAGTACTTC. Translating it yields CASSLSLAGDLYEQYF.

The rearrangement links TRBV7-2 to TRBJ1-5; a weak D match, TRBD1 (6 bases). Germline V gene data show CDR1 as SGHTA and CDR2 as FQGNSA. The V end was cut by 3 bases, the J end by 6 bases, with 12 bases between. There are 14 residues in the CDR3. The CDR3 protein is CASSFGQTGQPQHF. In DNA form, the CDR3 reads TGTGCCAGCAGCTTTGGACAGACGGGTCAGCCCCAGCATTTT.

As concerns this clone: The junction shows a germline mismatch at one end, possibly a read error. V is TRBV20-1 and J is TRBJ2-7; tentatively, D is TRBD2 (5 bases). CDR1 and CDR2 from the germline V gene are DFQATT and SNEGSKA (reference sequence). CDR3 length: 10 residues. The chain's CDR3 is CSASNPGKDF. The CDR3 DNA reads TGCAGTGCTAGTAATCCGGGGAAGGACTTC.

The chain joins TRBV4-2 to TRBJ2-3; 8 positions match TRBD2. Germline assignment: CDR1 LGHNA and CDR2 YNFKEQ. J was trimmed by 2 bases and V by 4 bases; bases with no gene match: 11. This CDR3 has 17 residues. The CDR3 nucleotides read TGTGCCAGCAGCCCCACTTCCACTAGCGGCTACACAGATACGCAGTATTTT. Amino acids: CASSPTSTSGYTDTQYF.

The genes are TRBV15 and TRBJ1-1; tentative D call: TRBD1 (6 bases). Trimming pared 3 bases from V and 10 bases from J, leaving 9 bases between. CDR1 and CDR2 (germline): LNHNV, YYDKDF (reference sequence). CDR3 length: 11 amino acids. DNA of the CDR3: TGTGCCACCAGCAGTGTCAGGGGAGCTTTCTTT. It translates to CATSSVRGAFF. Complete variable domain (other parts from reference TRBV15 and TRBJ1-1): DAMVIQNPRYQVTQFGKPVTLSCSQTLNHNVMYWYQQKSSQAPKLLFHYYDKDFNNEADTPDNFQSRRPNTSFCFLDIRSPGLGDTAMYLCATSSVRGAFFGQGTRLTVV.

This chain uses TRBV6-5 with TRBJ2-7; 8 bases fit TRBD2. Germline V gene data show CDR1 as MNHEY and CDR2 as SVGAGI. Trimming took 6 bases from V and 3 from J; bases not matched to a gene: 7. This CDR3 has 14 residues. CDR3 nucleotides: TGTGCCAGCAGCCCATACGGGACTAGCTACGAGCAGTACTTC. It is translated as CASSPYGTSYEQYF.

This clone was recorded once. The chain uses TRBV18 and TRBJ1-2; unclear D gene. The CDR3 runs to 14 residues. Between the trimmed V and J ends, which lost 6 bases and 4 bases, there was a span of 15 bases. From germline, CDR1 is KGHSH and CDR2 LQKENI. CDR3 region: CASSLQTASYGYTF. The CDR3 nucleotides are TGTGCCAGCTCCCTACAGACCGCATCCTATGGCTACACCTTC. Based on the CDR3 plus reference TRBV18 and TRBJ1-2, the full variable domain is NAGVMQNPRHLVRRRGQEARLRCSPMKGHSHVYWYRQLPEEGLKFMVYLQKENIIDESGMPKERFSAEFPKEGPSILRIQQVVRGDSAAYFCASSLQTASYGYTFGSGTRLTVV.

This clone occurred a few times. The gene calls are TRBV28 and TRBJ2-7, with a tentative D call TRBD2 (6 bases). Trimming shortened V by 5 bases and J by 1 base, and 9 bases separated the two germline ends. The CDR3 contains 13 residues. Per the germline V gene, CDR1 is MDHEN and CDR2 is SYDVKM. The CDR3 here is CASSLTSSYEQYF. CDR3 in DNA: TGTGCCAGCAGTCTGACTAGTTCCTACGAGCAGTACTTC. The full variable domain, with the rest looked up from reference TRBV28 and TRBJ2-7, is DVKVTQSSRYLVKRTGEKVFLECVQDMDHENMFWYRQDPGLGLRLIYFSYDVKMKEKGDIPEGYSVSREKKERFSLILESASTNQTSMYLCASSLTSSYEQYFGPGTRLTVT.

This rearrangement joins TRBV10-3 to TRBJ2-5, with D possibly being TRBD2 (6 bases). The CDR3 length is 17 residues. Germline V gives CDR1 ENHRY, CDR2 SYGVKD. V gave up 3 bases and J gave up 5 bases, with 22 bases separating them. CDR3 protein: CAISDTPRGSSRETQYF. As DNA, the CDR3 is TGTGCCATCAGTGACACCCCCCGGGGGTCTTCTCGGGAGACCCAGTACTTC.

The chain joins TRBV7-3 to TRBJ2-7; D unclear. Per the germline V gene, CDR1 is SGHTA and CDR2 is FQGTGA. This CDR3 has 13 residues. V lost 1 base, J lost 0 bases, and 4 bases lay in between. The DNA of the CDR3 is TGTGCCAGCAGCTTAAGCAGCTCCTACGAGCAGTACTTC. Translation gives CASSLSSSYEQYF.

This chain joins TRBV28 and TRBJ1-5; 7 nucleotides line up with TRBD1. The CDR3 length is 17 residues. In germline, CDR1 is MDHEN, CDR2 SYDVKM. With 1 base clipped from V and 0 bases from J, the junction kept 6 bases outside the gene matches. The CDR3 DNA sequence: TGTGCCAGCAGTTTATATGGACAGGAAGATAGCAATCAGCCCCAGCATTTT. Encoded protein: CASSLYGQEDSNQPQHF.

The CDR3 sequence is CAWAADSNRNQPQHF. CDR3 in DNA: TGTGCCTGGGCCGCGGACAGTAATCGCAATCAGCCCCAGCATTTT. The J gene is TRBJ1-5, the V gene TRBV30, with D possibly TRBD1 on 6 matching bases. Trimming shortened V by 5 bases and J by 2 bases, and 16 bases separated the two germline ends. Germline CDR1 reads GTSNPN; CDR2 reads SVGIG (reference sequence). The CDR3 covers 15 residues. Complete variable domain (other parts from reference TRBV30 and TRBJ1-5): SQTIHQWPATLVQPVGSPLSLECTVEGTSNPNLYWYRQAAGRGLQLLFYSVGIGQISSEVPQNLSASRPQDRQFILSSKKLLLSDSGFYLCAWAADSNRNQPQHFGDGTRLSIL.

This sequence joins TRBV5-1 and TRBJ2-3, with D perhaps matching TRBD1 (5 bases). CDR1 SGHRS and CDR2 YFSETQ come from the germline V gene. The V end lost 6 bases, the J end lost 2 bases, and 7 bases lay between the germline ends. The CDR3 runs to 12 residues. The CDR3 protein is CASMTATDTQYF. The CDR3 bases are TGCGCCAGCATGACAGCCACAGATACGCAGTATTTT.

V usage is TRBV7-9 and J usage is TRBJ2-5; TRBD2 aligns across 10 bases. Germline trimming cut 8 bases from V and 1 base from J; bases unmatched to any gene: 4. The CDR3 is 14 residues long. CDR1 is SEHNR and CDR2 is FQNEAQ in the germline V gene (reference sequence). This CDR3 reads CASVTSGIQETQYF. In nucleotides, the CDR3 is TGTGCCAGCGTTACTAGCGGGATCCAAGAGACCCAGTACTTC.

CDR3 residues: CASSVRTGLSDSPLHF. CDR3 nucleotides: TGTGCCAGCAGTGTACGCACAGGGTTATCGGATTCACCCCTCCACTTT. The gene calls are TRBV6-1 and TRBJ1-6; TRBD1 is a possible D gene (6 bases). Germline values: CDR1 MNHNS, CDR2 SASEGT. V was pared by 4 bases and J by 8 bases, with 18 bases between. The CDR3 totals 16 residues.

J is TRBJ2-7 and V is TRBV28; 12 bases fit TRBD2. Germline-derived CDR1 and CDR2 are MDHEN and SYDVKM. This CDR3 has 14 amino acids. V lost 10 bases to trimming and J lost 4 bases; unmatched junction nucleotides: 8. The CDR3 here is CATKGGLAGYEQYF. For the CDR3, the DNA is TGTGCCACTAAGGGGGGACTAGCGGGTTACGAGCAGTACTTC.

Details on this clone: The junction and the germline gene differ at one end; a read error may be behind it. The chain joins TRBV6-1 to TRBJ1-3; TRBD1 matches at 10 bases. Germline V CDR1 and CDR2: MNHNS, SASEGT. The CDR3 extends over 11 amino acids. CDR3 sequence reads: CASGRTGTGVF. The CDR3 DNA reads TGTGCCAGCGGTCGAACCGGGACAGGGGTTTTT.

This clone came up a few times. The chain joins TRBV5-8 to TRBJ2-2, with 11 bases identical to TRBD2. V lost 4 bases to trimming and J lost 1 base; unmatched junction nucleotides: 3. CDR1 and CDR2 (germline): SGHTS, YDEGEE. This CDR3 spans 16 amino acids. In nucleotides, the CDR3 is TGTGCCAGCAGCCTCGGACTAGCGGGGAACACCGGGGAGCTGTTTTTT. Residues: CASSLGLAGNTGELFF.

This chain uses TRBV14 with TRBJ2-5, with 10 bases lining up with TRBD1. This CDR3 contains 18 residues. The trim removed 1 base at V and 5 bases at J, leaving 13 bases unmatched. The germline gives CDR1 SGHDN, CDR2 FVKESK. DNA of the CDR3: TGTGCCAGCAGCCAAGGAAGGGCCGGACAGGGGGTAGGGGAGACCCAGTACTTC. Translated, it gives CASSQGRAGQGVGETQYF.

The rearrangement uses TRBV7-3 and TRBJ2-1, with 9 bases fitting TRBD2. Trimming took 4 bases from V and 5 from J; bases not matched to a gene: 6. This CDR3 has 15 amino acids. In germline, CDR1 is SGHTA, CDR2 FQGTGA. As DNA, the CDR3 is TGTGCCAGCAGCTCGATAGCGGGGGCGCACAATGAGCAGTTCTTC. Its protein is CASSSIAGAHNEQFF.

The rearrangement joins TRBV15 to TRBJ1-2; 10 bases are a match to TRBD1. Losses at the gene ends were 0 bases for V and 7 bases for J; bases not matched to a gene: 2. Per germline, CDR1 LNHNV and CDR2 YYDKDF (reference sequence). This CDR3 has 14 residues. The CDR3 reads CATSREGTGVGYTF. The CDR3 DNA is TGTGCCACCAGCAGAGAGGGGACAGGGGTTGGCTACACCTTC.

CDR3 protein: CASSPRQGGVYEQYF. DNA for the CDR3: TGTGCCAGCAGCCCCCGACAGGGTGGCGTTTACGAGCAGTACTTC. V gene TRBV9 combines with J gene TRBJ2-7, with TRBD1 identical over 7 bases. With V trimmed by 4 bases and J by 4 bases, 11 bases remained unmatched. The CDR3 has 15 amino acids. Germline-derived CDR1 and CDR2 are SGDLS and YYNGEE.

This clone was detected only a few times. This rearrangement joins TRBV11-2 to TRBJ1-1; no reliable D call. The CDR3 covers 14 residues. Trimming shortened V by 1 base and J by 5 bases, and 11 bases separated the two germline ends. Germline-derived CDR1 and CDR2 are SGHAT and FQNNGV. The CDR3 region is CASSLGGGRTEAFF. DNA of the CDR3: TGTGCCAGCAGCTTAGGAGGTGGGAGGACTGAAGCTTTCTTT.

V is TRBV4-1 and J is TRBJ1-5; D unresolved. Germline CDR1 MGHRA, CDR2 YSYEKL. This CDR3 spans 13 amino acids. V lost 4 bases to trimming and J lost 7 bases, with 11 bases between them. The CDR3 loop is CASSLTSGQPQHF. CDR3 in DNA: TGCGCCAGCAGCCTCACGAGCGGGCAGCCCCAGCATTTT.

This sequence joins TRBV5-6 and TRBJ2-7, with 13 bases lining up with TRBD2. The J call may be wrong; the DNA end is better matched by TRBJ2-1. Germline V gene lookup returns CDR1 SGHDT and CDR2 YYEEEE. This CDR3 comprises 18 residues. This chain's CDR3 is CASSSGLAGVGLYNEQFF. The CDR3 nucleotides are TGTGCCAGCAGCTCCGGACTAGCGGGAGTAGGGCTTTACAATGAGCAGTTCTTC.

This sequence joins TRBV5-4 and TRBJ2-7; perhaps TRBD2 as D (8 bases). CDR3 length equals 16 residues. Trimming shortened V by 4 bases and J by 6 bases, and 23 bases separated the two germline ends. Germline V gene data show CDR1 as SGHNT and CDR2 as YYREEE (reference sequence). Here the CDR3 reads CASSAGGQGGSGEQYF. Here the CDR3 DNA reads TGTGCCAGCAGCGCGGGAGGTCAGGGGGGGTCTGGCGAGCAGTACTTC.

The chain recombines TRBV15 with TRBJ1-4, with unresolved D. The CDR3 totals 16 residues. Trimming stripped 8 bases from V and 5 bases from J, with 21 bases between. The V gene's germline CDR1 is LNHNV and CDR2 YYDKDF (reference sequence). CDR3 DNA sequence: TGTGCCACCCACCGGTTGACCGGCGGATCGAATGAAAAACTGTTTTTT. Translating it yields CATHRLTGGSNEKLFF.

CDR3 region: CASSLEQGSYEQYF. The CDR3 DNA reads TGTGCCAGCAGCTTAGAGCAGGGGTCCTACGAGCAGTACTTC. The rearrangement uses TRBV7-9 and TRBJ2-7, with D maybe TRBD1 (6 bases). Germline V gene sequence: CDR1 SEHNR, CDR2 FQNEAQ (reference sequence). The CDR3 has 14 residues. V lost 1 base and J lost 1, with 8 bases in between.